This T cell receptor beta chain was observed in a study of cytomegalovirus exposure and HLA in healthy donors. Germline CDR1 is MNHGY and CDR2 is SAAAGT. The CDR3 runs to 16 residues. Trimming cost V 7 bases and J 4 bases; bases outside gene matches: 14. This clone was found a few times. The PCR used 60 Vbeta and 13 Jbeta primers. Generated by immunoSEQ multiplex PCR, the TCRdb table keeps only in-frame clones and is missing some. Among some 160,000 clones listed, approximately 80% were seen once. The receptor's source is a woman in her 50s in good health and CMV-seronegative. Sample: PBMCs. The J gene is TRBJ2-7, the V gene TRBV6-8; 9 bases align to TRBD2. This CDR3 is CASTGWEREEQYEQYF. The CDR3, as DNA: TGTGCCAGCACCGGCTGGGAGCGGGAGGAGCAGTACGAGCAGTACTTC.